Each of the 28 T cell receptor beta chains below was sequenced from the same sample in a study of control samples from healthy donors and cancer patients. Profiled with immunoSEQ multiplex PCR; TCRdb holds only in-frame clones, not every one. The data show 100,000 or so clones, with about 90% seen just once and under 20% held by the top ten. Sequencing used blood. The receptors here all came from a woman between 45 and 65 years old in good health.

V and J are TRBV15 and TRBJ2-2; perhaps TRBD2 as D (5 bases). Trimming shortened V by 0 bases and J by 10 bases, and 9 bases separated the two germline ends. Per the germline V gene, CDR1 is LNHNV and CDR2 is YYDKDF (reference sequence). This CDR3 has 13 amino acids. CDR3 bases: TGTGCCACCAGCAGAGATACGGACTTGGAGCTGTTTTTT. Encoded protein: CATSRDTDLELFF.

The chain is built from TRBV3-1 (or the pseudogene TRBV3-2) and TRBJ1-1, with D uncertain. The V gene lost 1 base and the J gene lost 11 bases, with 11 bases spanning the gap. Germline V lookup: CDR1 LGHDT, CDR2 YNNKEL (reference sequence). This CDR3 contains 12 residues. The CDR3 sequence: CASSQVGSGAFF. In DNA, the CDR3 is TGTGCCAGCAGCCAAGTCGGATCTGGGGCTTTCTTT.

This clone came up many times. This chain uses TRBV30 with TRBJ2-2; the D is unclear. The germline gives CDR1 GTSNPN, CDR2 SVGIG (reference sequence). This CDR3 spans 11 amino acids. V was shortened by 1 base and J by 8 bases, with 5 bases between the two germline ends. The CDR3 protein is CAWSEFGELFF. In DNA, the CDR3 is TGTGCCTGGAGTGAGTTTGGGGAGCTGTTTTTT. The full variable domain, with the rest looked up from reference TRBV30 and TRBJ2-2, is SQTIHQWPATLVQPVGSPLSLECTVEGTSNPNLYWYRQAAGRGLQLLFYSVGIGQISSEVPQNLSASRPQDRQFILSSKKLLLSDSGFYLCAWSEFGELFFGEGSRLTVL.

This chain links TRBV6-5 with TRBJ1-3, with unresolved D. The CDR3 loop spans 15 amino acids. V was clipped by 2 bases and J by 3 bases, with 11 bases between them. Germline V gene data show CDR1 as MNHEY and CDR2 as SVGAGI. The CDR3 region is CASSYALGYGNTIYF. The CDR3 region has the DNA TGTGCCAGCAGTTACGCCCTCGGATATGGAAACACCATATATTTT.

The genes are TRBV5-1 and TRBJ2-5; possible D gene TRBD1, 6 bases. Germline V gene data show CDR1 as SGHRS and CDR2 as YFSETQ. The CDR3 runs 16 residues. V shed 1 base and J shed 1 base, with 14 bases lying between them. The DNA of the CDR3 is TGCGCCAGCAGCTTGTTTTTTGGGGGCGGCCAAGAGACCCAGTACTTC. As protein: CASSLFFGGGQETQYF.

The genes are TRBV18 and TRBJ2-5, with D hard to call. This CDR3 is 14 amino acids long. Germline V lookup: CDR1 KGHSH, CDR2 LQKENI. Trimming removed 3 bases at V and 1 base at J, with 9 bases between. The CDR3 region has the DNA TGTGCCAGCTCACCGGTGTCCCTCCAAGAGACCCAGTACTTC. It specifies CASSPVSLQETQYF.

The genes are TRBV15 and TRBJ2-7, with D perhaps matching TRBD1 (6 bases). The germline V and J ends were trimmed by 0 bases and 6 bases, with 15 bases remaining between them. Germline V CDR1 and CDR2: LNHNV, YYDKDF (reference sequence). The CDR3 is 15 amino acids. The CDR3 DNA reads TGTGCCACCAGCAGAGAATGGGCAGGGGAGCGCGAGCAGTACTTC. Amino acid sequence: CATSREWAGEREQYF.

The chain joins TRBV3-1 (or the pseudogene TRBV3-2) to TRBJ2-5; 8 bases fit TRBD1. From germline, CDR1 is LGHDT and CDR2 YNNKEL (reference sequence). This CDR3 contains 16 residues. With 0 bases clipped from V and 5 bases from J, the junction kept 8 bases outside the gene matches. The CDR3 region has the DNA TGTGCCAGCAGCCAAGATCGGGCAGGGGGCCGGGAGACCCAGTACTTC. Translated, it gives CASSQDRAGGRETQYF.

The chain employs TRBV27 and TRBJ1-3; D is unresolved. The CDR3 is 14 amino acids. Germline V CDR1 and CDR2: MNHEY, SMNVEV (reference sequence). V gave up 3 bases and J gave up 4 bases, with 10 bases separating them. The CDR3 sequence: CASSLQGLGNTIYF. The CDR3 DNA reads as TGTGCCAGCAGTTTGCAAGGACTGGGAAACACCATATATTTT.

The CDR3 bases are TGTGCCAGCAGCCTGGGGGGACCCCTGGGGAATCAGCCCCAGCATTTT. It codes for CASSLGGPLGNQPQHF. The chain combines TRBV5-6 with TRBJ1-5; a possible D gene is TRBD1 (5 bases). Per germline, CDR1 SGHDT and CDR2 YYEEEE. This CDR3 is 16 amino acids long. V was pared by 4 bases and J by 4 bases, with 18 bases between.

V gene TRBV2 combines with J gene TRBJ2-3; TRBD2 aligns across 7 bases. CDR1 is SNHLY, CDR2 FYNNEI, per germline. J gave up 0 bases and V 5 bases, and 14 bases lay outside the gene matches. This CDR3 spans 18 amino acids. CDR3 sequence: CASSSPPGGVASTDTQYF. DNA for the CDR3: TGTGCCAGCAGTAGCCCGCCGGGGGGTGTTGCTAGCACAGATACGCAGTATTTT.

The V call is TRBV5-4, the J call TRBJ2-1; 14 nucleotides agree with TRBD2. The CDR3 consists of 17 residues. CDR1 and CDR2 from the germline V gene are SGHNT and YYREEE (reference sequence). Trimming took 2 bases from V and 5 from J; bases not matched to a gene: 6. DNA of the CDR3: TGTGCCAGCAGCTTTAGACTAGCGGGGGGGTATGACAATGAGCAGTTCTTC. It codes for CASSFRLAGGYDNEQFF.

This clone was counted between two and nine times. In DNA, the CDR3 is TGTGCCAGCAGGCAGGGGGCCGGGGAGCTGTTTTTT. Its translation is CASRQGAGELFF. The chain is built from TRBV7-9 and TRBJ2-2; 7 positions agree with TRBD1. Germline loops: CDR1 SEHNR, CDR2 FQNEAQ (reference sequence). The V gene end was trimmed by 6 bases and the J gene end by 6 bases; junction bases not matched to a gene: 1. CDR3 length equals 12 residues.

This chain joins TRBV7-8 and TRBJ2-1, with 10 positions matching TRBD2. V gave up 5 bases and J gave up 3 bases; unmatched junction bases: 4. From germline, CDR1 is SGHVS and CDR2 FQNEAQ. The CDR3 runs to 15 residues. The CDR3 DNA reads TGTGCCAGCAGCCCCACTAGCGGGAACTACAATGAGCAGTTCTTC. Translated, it gives CASSPTSGNYNEQFF.

To note about this clone: Other nucleotide sequences in the sample specify the same CDR3. The chain recombines TRBV27 with TRBJ1-4; 10 bases are a match to TRBD1. This CDR3 contains 13 residues. Germline CDR1 MNHEY, CDR2 SMNVEV (reference sequence). The junction had 6 bases not matched to a gene; V was cut back by 9 bases and J by 8 bases. The CDR3 nucleotides read TGTGCCAGTCTGGACAGGGGGGGGGAAAAACTGTTTTTT. Its protein product is CASLDRGGEKLFF.

This clone appeared once. The same CDR3 also results from other DNA sequences found in this sample. The J gene is TRBJ2-3, the V gene TRBV2, with 8 bases aligning to TRBD2. CDR1 and CDR2 from the germline V gene are SNHLY and FYNNEI. J lost 4 bases, V lost 7 bases, and 10 bases had no gene match. The CDR3 runs 15 residues. Here the CDR3 reads CASKRGTRGADTQYF. In DNA, the CDR3 is TGTGCCAGCAAGAGGGGGACGCGGGGGGCAGATACGCAGTATTTT.

The DNA for the CDR3 is TGTGCCAGCAGCCCGGGACGGGGTACATACAATGAGCAGTTCTTC. Its translation: CASSPGRGTYNEQFF. This chain joins TRBV5-8 and TRBJ2-1; D is possibly TRBD1 or TRBD2 (5 bases each). Germline V gives CDR1 SGHTS, CDR2 YDEGEE. CDR3 length: 15 amino acids. V lost 4 bases to trimming and J lost 4 bases, with 15 bases between them.

This chain uses TRBV6-2 or TRBV6-3 with TRBJ1-1, with a tentative D call TRBD1 (5 bases). The CDR3 runs to 13 residues. The germline CDR1 and CDR2 sequences are MNHEY and SVGEGT. Trimming left V 1 base short and J 4 bases short, with 7 bases between. The CDR3 protein is CASSYFQGTEAFF. CDR3 bases: TGTGCCAGCAGTTACTTTCAGGGCACTGAAGCTTTCTTT.

V gene TRBV19 combines with J gene TRBJ1-1; 9 bases are shared with TRBD1. The CDR3 runs 15 residues. From germline, CDR1 is LNHDA and CDR2 SQIVND (reference sequence). J was trimmed by 5 bases and V by 4 bases; bases with no gene match: 8. CDR3 region: CASSNPGQGRTEAFF. The CDR3 DNA follows: TGTGCCAGTAGTAACCCGGGACAGGGAAGAACTGAAGCTTTCTTT.

V is TRBV29-1 and J is TRBJ2-1; the D is unclear. Trimming cost V 4 bases and J 4 bases, with 8 bases left between them. The CDR3 is made up of 12 amino acids. The V gene's germline CDR1 is SQVTM and CDR2 ANQGSEA. The CDR3: CSVVGLYNEQFF. CDR3 nucleotide sequence: TGCAGCGTTGTCGGTCTGTACAATGAGCAGTTCTTC.

The rearrangement uses TRBV15 and TRBJ2-1, with 7 bases aligning to TRBD2. V gave up 3 bases and J gave up 9 bases; unmatched junction bases: 8. Per the germline V gene, CDR1 is LNHNV and CDR2 is YYDKDF (reference sequence). The CDR3 is made up of 14 amino acids. For the CDR3, the DNA is TGTGCCACCAGCAGGGGGAGCGGGGTGAGTGAGCAGTTCTTC. Translation: CATSRGSGVSEQFF.

CDR3 nucleotide sequence: TGTGCCAGCAGCGGGGGTCTCGCGGGGGTCAGAGAGACCCAGTACTTC. It translates to CASSGGLAGVRETQYF. The chain is built from TRBV9 and TRBJ2-5; 7 positions match TRBD2. This CDR3 has 16 amino acids. CDR1 is SGDLS, CDR2 YYNGEE, per germline. The V gene end was trimmed by 3 bases and the J gene end by 4 bases; junction bases not matched to a gene: 12.

The chain joins TRBV6-2 or TRBV6-3 to TRBJ1-5, with a possible D match to TRBD1 (5 bases). Trimming cost V 4 bases and J 3 bases, with 10 bases left between them. This CDR3 spans 14 amino acids. Germline CDR1 MNHEY, CDR2 SVGEGT. The CDR3 loop is CASSWGQDNQPQHF. CDR3 DNA sequence: TGTGCCAGCAGTTGGGGCCAGGACAATCAGCCCCAGCATTTT.

J is TRBJ2-3 and V is TRBV4-1, with D perhaps TRBD2 (6 bases). Deletions cut 1 base from V and 4 bases from J, with 6 bases between. This CDR3 is built from 13 residues. Germline lookup yields CDR1 MGHRA and CDR2 YSYEKL. The CDR3 spells CASSQAGADTQYF. CDR3 bases: TGCGCCAGCAGCCAAGCGGGGGCAGATACGCAGTATTTT.

V gene TRBV3-1 (or the pseudogene TRBV3-2) combines with J gene TRBJ1-1; 9 bases line up with TRBD1. CDR3 length: 16 amino acids. CDR1 and CDR2 (germline): LGHDT, YNNKEL (reference sequence). J was trimmed by 5 bases and V by 4 bases; bases with no gene match: 11. The CDR3 loop reads CASSRKRQGGRTEAFF. CDR3 nucleotide sequence: TGTGCCAGCAGCCGGAAGAGACAGGGGGGGAGGACTGAAGCTTTCTTT.

The CDR3 sequence: CATSAGGTYNEQFF. The CDR3 bases are TGTGCCACCAGTGCGGGAGGAACCTACAATGAGCAGTTCTTC. This chain links TRBV24-1 with TRBJ2-1; 7 nucleotides agree with TRBD2. This CDR3 comprises 14 residues. After removal of 5 bases from V and 2 bases from J, the junction contained 2 bases not matched to a gene. Germline V gene sequence: CDR1 KGHDR, CDR2 SFDVKD.

The chain couples TRBV29-1 to TRBJ1-2, with D uncertain. Between the trimmed V and J ends, which lost 6 bases and 4 bases, there was a span of 18 bases. The CDR3 has 14 amino acids. The germline V gene has CDR1 SQVTM and CDR2 ANQGSEA. The CDR3 spells CSVGRRTDFYGYTF. For the CDR3, the DNA is TGCAGCGTCGGTAGAAGGACGGATTTCTATGGCTACACCTTC.

This chain uses TRBV30 with TRBJ1-5; D not resolved. CDR3 length: 15 amino acids. The V end was cut by 4 bases, the J end by 0 bases, with 13 bases between. Germline CDR1 and CDR2: GTSNPN and SVGIG (reference sequence). This chain's CDR3 is CAWTLDGLSNQPQHF. The CDR3 nucleotides read TGTGCCTGGACCCTCGACGGACTTAGCAATCAGCCCCAGCATTTT.